These T cell receptor beta chains were read from a single sample in a study of shared clonotypes between healthy human individuals. Generated by immunoSEQ multiplex PCR, the TCRdb table keeps only in-frame clones and is missing some. Of some 700,000 clones in the sample, about nine tenths were seen once. The specimen sequenced was memory CD8+ T cells from PBMCs. Source of these receptors: a man between 18 and 29 years old in good health. Some clones in this sample may be carry-over from other donors' samples. CDR3s leave out the opening cysteine and the closing phenylalanine or tryptophan. The D gene is left open where the match is weak.

J: TRBJ2-1; V: TRBV19; D: TRBD2; CDR3: ASRGIYQGSGRINEQF
J: TRBJ1-2; V: TRBV7-2; D: TRBD1; CDR3: ASSLWDSDYGYT
J: TRBJ1-4; V: TRBV7-2; D: -; CDR3: ASSLRGSVELF
J: TRBJ2-4; V: TRBV4-1; D: -; CDR3: ASSPQVTNIQY
J: TRBJ2-2; V: TRBV19; D: TRBD1; CDR3: ASSIEGQGNTGELF
J: TRBJ2-7; V: TRBV9; D: TRBD2; CDR3: ASRARRGGYEQY
J: TRBJ1-1; V: TRBV7-9; D: -; CDR3: ASSLGRQDTEAF
J: TRBJ1-1; V: TRBV28; D: -; CDR3: ASSLFGRLNTEAF
J: TRBJ2-7; V: TRBV7-2; D: TRBD2; CDR3: ASSLSGRDRQY
J: TRBJ2-7; V: TRBV7-9; D: -; CDR3: ASSPAPRASYEQY
J: TRBJ1-1; V: TRBV7-3; D: -; CDR3: ASSLTGQGITEAF
J: TRBJ1-2; V: TRBV4-1; D: TRBD1; CDR3: ASSRGGTGGGNYGYT
J: TRBJ2-1; V: TRBV5-1; D: TRBD2; CDR3: ASSLAPSGSPYEQF
J: TRBJ2-7; V: TRBV28; D: TRBD2; CDR3: ASSLRTSGSSGEQY
J: TRBJ1-1; V: TRBV27; D: TRBD1; CDR3: ASSFNRDRLRGYTEAF
J: TRBJ2-6; V: TRBV9; D: -; CDR3: ASQSSGANVLT
J: TRBJ2-1; V: TRBV2; D: TRBD2; CDR3: ASSDSGTPSSNEQF
J: TRBJ1-2; V: TRBV16; D: -; CDR3: ASSLSRGRLHGYT